The present TCR beta chain was sequenced within a study of shared clonotypes between healthy human individuals. Genomic DNA (from each subset) was split evenly across several immunoSEQ plates. Unsorted PBMC DNA sequencing spanned ten immunoSEQ deep assay plates. Profiled with immunoSEQ multiplex PCR; TCRdb holds only in-frame clones, not every one. The sample records about 490,000 clones, roughly 85% being singletons. In germline, CDR1 is MNHEY, CDR2 SMNVEV (reference sequence). V trimming: 7 bases; J trimming: 3 bases; junction bases outside the gene matches: 2. The CDR3 is made up of 13 amino acids. This clone showed up just a few times. Its antigen is not identified. Study findings and constraints: Measured sharing among donors was expected to vary with sequencing depth.

Nashville, Tennessee was home to all donors, who were Caucasian adults. The clonotype was recovered from a woman aged 40 to 49 in good health. Some clones in this sample may be carry-over from other donors' samples. Sequenced material: PBMCs. This rearrangement joins TRBV27 to TRBJ2-2; 7 bases align to TRBD1. The CDR3 is CASNRGHTGELFF. The CDR3 region has the DNA TGTGCCAGCAACAGGGGACACACCGGGGAGCTGTTTTTT.